These T cell receptor beta chains were read from a single sample in a study of T cell changes during pregnancy in multiple sclerosis. Here immunoSEQ multiplex PCR was the method, and the copy in TCRdb shows in-frame clones only, minus some. The table includes just under 65,000 clones, 80% to 95% detected once. The sample consisted of peripheral blood, taken in the second trimester of pregnancy. The source is a female donor in good health, enrolled as a control in a pregnancy study. The CDR3 runs from the conserved cysteine through the conserved F or W. Fields, in order: clone size, CDR3 length, V gene, D gene, J gene, CDR3 DNA, CDR3 protein. The D gene is left open where the match is weak. A clone size is listed for some rows: how often the clone was seen (once, few, many), or a class if it is expanded.

>.|18|TRBV27|TRBD1|TRBJ1-1
TGTGCCAGCAGTTTAGGGACAGCTCCCGGCGCGGGAAACACTGAAGCTTTCTTT
CASSLGTAPGAGNTEAFF
>.|15|TRBV5-8|.|TRBJ2-2
TGTGCCAGCAGCTTGTGGGGCAGGAACACCGGGGAGCTGTTTTTT
CASSLWGRNTGELFF
>.|14|TRBV7-9|.|TRBJ1-1
TGTGCCAGCAGCTGGCCGGGGGGGAACACTGAAGCTTTCTTT
CASSWPGGNTEAFF
>once|16|TRBV27|TRBD2|TRBJ2-4
TGTGCCAGCAGTTTCCTCGCTAGCGGGATCGGGAACATTCAGTACTTC
CASSFLASGIGNIQYF
>.|14|TRBV6-1|.|TRBJ1-5
TGTGCCAGCAGTGACACAGGGACCAATCAGCCCCAGCATTTT
CASSDTGTNQPQHF
>.|17|TRBV4-2|TRBD2|TRBJ2-6
TGTGCCAGCAGCCAGACCAGGCGGGGGTCTGGGGCCAACGTCCTGACTTTC
CASSQTRRGSGANVLTF
>once|13|TRBV6-5|.|TRBJ1-1
TGTGCCAGCAGTCTCGTAGTAAACACTGAAGCTTTCTTT
CASSLVVNTEAFF
>once|18|TRBV27|TRBD1|TRBJ1-6
TGTGCCAGCAGTTCCTCCGGGACAGGGGGCAGTTATAATTCACCCCTCCACTTT
CASSSSGTGGSYNSPLHF
>.|12|TRBV27|.|TRBJ2-5
TGTGCCAGCAAAGCGGCAGGAGAGACCCAGTACTTC
CASKAAGETQYF
>.|14|TRBV29-1|TRBD1|TRBJ1-2
TGCAGCGTTGAGTTGACAGGGGTGGGCTATGGCTACACCTTC
CSVELTGVGYGYTF
>once|13|TRBV10-3|.|TRBJ1-5
TGTGCCATCTCTCAACTTAGCAATCAGCCCCAGCATTTT
CAISQLSNQPQHF
>.|16|TRBV6-5|TRBD2|TRBJ2-2
TGTGCCAGCAGTTCCCCCGGCAAGCGGGGGACCGGGGAGCTGTTTTTT
CASSSPGKRGTGELFF
>.|13|TRBV19|.|TRBJ1-2
TGTGCCAGTTACGACAAGGCCAACTATGGCTACACCTTC
CASYDKANYGYTF
>.|15|TRBV7-6|TRBD2|TRBJ2-7
TGTGCCAGCAGCTCGTATAGCGGGGGTGCTAACGAGCAGTACTTC
CASSSYSGGANEQYF
>.|14|TRBV27|.|TRBJ2-1
TGTGCCAGCAGCCTTAGCGGAGCCTACAATGAGCAGTTCTTC
CASSLSGAYNEQFF
>.|16|TRBV28|TRBD1|TRBJ1-6
TGTGCCAGCAGCATGCGAGGACAGGGGGGACGGTCACCCCTCCACTTT
CASSMRGQGGRSPLHF
>.|16|TRBV19|TRBD2|TRBJ2-1
TGTGCCAGTAGTTTCGGGACTAGCGGGGCTTACAATGAGCAGTTCTTC
CASSFGTSGAYNEQFF
>once|14|TRBV4-2|.|TRBJ1-4
TGTGCCAGCAGCCAAGATTTTCTTAATGAAAAACTGTTTTTT
CASSQDFLNEKLFF
>.|14|TRBV5-1|TRBD1|TRBJ1-2
TGCGCCAGCAGCCTTGGACAGGCGATCTATGGCTACACCTTC
CASSLGQAIYGYTF
>few|15|TRBV7-2|.|TRBJ2-7
TGTGCCAGCAGCCCTCAGTGGGGGCTGAAGTTCGAGCAGTACTTC
CASSPQWGLKFEQYF
>.|13|TRBV7-2|.|TRBJ1-2
TGTGCCAGCAGCACAGGGTCTAGCTATGGCTACACCTTC
CASSTGSSYGYTF
>.|13|TRBV5-8|TRBD1|TRBJ2-1
TGTGCCAGCGGGACAGGGGGGAGTAATGAGCAGTTCTTC
CASGTGGSNEQFF
>.|13|TRBV30|.|TRBJ2-1
TGTGCCTGGAGTGTCGGACAGAATAATGAGCAGTTCTTC
CAWSVGQNNEQFF
>.|16|TRBV5-4|.|TRBJ2-3
TGTGCCAGCAGCTCCTCCGGGGGGCTGAGCACAGATACGCAGTATTTT
CASSSSGGLSTDTQYF
>once|15|TRBV10-3|TRBD1|TRBJ2-3
TGTGCCATCGCACCCGGGACAGGGGTTGCAGATACGCAGTATTTT
CAIAPGTGVADTQYF
>many|13|TRBV6-4|.|TRBJ1-1
TGTGCCAGCAGTGCCGTGGTGAATAGTAAAGCTTTCTTT
CASSAVVNSKAFF
>.|12|TRBV7-9|.|TRBJ2-7
TGTGCCAGCAGCTTCACTAGTTACGAGCAGTACTTC
CASSFTSYEQYF
>.|15|TRBV4-2|.|TRBJ1-2
TGTGCCAGCAGCCAAGTTAGGGGAGGGGGAGAAGGCTACACCTTC
CASSQVRGGGEGYTF
>.|12|TRBV7-9|.|TRBJ2-5
TGTGCCAGCAGCCCAGGCCGCCAGGGTGGGGACTTC
CASSPGRQGGDF
>once|14|TRBV9|TRBD2|TRBJ2-3
TGTGCCAGCAGCGGACTAGCGAGCACAGATACGCAGTATTTT
CASSGLASTDTQYF
>.|14|TRBV5-1|.|TRBJ2-1
TGCGCCAGCAGCTTGTCGGCTCTAGCCAATGAGCAGTTCTTC
CASSLSALANEQFF
>.|15|TRBV19|.|TRBJ1-5
TGTGCCAGTAGTTTGACTGACTATAGCAATCAGCCCCAGCATTTT
CASSLTDYSNQPQHF
>.|17|TRBV27|.|TRBJ2-7
TGTGCCAGCAGTCCGGGTTTTGTGGGAGGAGGGATCTACGAGCAGTACTTC
CASSPGFVGGGIYEQYF
>.|17|TRBV28|TRBD2|TRBJ2-1
TGTGCCAGCAGTTTATATCTAGCGGGGGTTGTTGACAATGAGCAGTTCTTC
CASSLYLAGVVDNEQFF
>few|14|TRBV6-1|.|TRBJ2-3
TGTGCCAGCAGTGACGGGGGGCACACAGATACGCAGTATTTT
CASSDGGHTDTQYF
>.|14|TRBV2|TRBD2|TRBJ2-1
TGTGCCACCACCCCTAGCGGGGGGGTTAATGAGCAGTTCTTC
CATTPSGGVNEQFF
>.|13|TRBV2|TRBD1|TRBJ1-2
TGTGCCAGCAGTGACAGGGGGAACTATGGCTACACCTTC
CASSDRGNYGYTF
>.|14|TRBV2|TRBD1|TRBJ2-7
TGTGCCAGCAGTACGACAGGGGATCGCAGCGAGCAGTACTTC
CASSTTGDRSEQYF
>.|14|TRBV7-8|.|TRBJ2-5
TGTGCCAGCAGCTTAGCGCGTGTGTCCGAGACCCAGTACTTC
CASSLARVSETQYF
>.|15|TRBV11-2|.|TRBJ1-4
TGTGCCAGCAGCTTAGTCCCAGGGACTAATGAAAAACTGTTTTTT
CASSLVPGTNEKLFF
>.|15|TRBV29-1|TRBD1|TRBJ1-1
TGCAGCGTTGAGGGTGGGAACAGGGGGAACACTGAAGCTTTCTTT
CSVEGGNRGNTEAFF
>.|16|TRBV19|.|TRBJ1-5
TGTGCCAGTAGTATCGTAAGTAGGACTGAGAGTCAGCCCCAGCATTTT
CASSIVSRTESQPQHF
>.|15|TRBV10-3|TRBD2|TRBJ2-5
TGTGCCATCAGTGTTAGCGGGAGGAGTCAAGAGACCCAGTACTTC
CAISVSGRSQETQYF
>.|15|TRBV9|TRBD2|TRBJ2-1
TGTGCCAGCAGCTCTGGGGGACTAGCATTTGGTGAGCAGTTCTTC
CASSSGGLAFGEQFF
>once|13|TRBV21-1|.|TRBJ2-7
TGTGCCAGCAGCGTCCCGACTCAGTACGAGCAGTACTTC
CASSVPTQYEQYF